A single TCR beta chain is shown here with its context. This entry belongs to a study of blood T cell repertoires in COVID-19. Assay: immunoSEQ multiplex PCR; the TCRdb copy retains only in-frame clones and omits some. In the table there are more than 150,000 clones, roughly four fifths of which are singletons. The CDR3 covers 16 residues. Trimming cost V 3 bases and J 5 bases; bases outside gene matches: 9. Germline assignment: CDR1 LNHNV and CDR2 YYDKDF (reference sequence). Material: peripheral blood. This clonotype originated in a human donor in a cohort sampled during active COVID-19. The V gene is TRBV15, the J gene TRBJ1-5, with 8 bases aligning to TRBD1. In nucleotides, the CDR3 is TGTGCCACCAGCAGCTTTCTGGACAGGGCGCATCAGCCCCAGCATTTT. Its protein is CATSSFLDRAHQPQHF.